Listed below are T cell receptor beta chains from one sample, sequenced in a study of T cell clones after liver transplantation. Libraries were prepared by immunoSEQ multiplex PCR; TCRdb keeps only in-frame clonotypes and omits some of them. The sample includes more than 7,000 clones, around four fifths of them seen just once. The sequencing used CD8+ T cells from blood, collected at the 22-month timepoint. These receptors were collected from a human patient who received a liver transplant. Some T cells may be supplied by the graft donor. Both conserved end residues are part of each CDR3. A D gene is named only where the DNA matches it firmly. Size tells how often a clone was seen (once, few, many) or the class of an expanded clone, and some rows leave it out.

size,J,V,D,DNA,CDR3
-,TRBJ2-3,TRBV7-2,-,TGTGCCAGCAGCTTGGGGGCGGTCACAGATACGCAGTATTTT,CASSLGAVTDTQYF
-,TRBJ2-1,TRBV29-1,-,TGCAGCGTCGCGGGCCAAAACAATGAGCAGTTCTTC,CSVAGQNNEQFF
-,TRBJ2-3,TRBV9,-,TGTGCCAGCAGCGTAGCGGTTACAGATACGCAGTATTTT,CASSVAVTDTQYF
-,TRBJ1-1,TRBV4-1,-,TGCGCCAGCAGACATTCCGTGAACACTGAAGCTTTCTTT,CASRHSVNTEAFF
-,TRBJ2-1,TRBV7-9,TRBD1,TGTGCCAGCAGCGAGCTGACAGGGAGCTCCTACAATGAGCAGTTCTTC,CASSELTGSSYNEQFF
-,TRBJ1-5,TRBV28,-,TGTGCCAGCAGTTCCCGAGGGGGTAATCAGCCCCAGCATTTT,CASSSRGGNQPQHF
-,TRBJ1-6,TRBV9,-,TGTGCCAGCAGCGTAAGTGTGGACACCGTTAATTCACCCCTCCACTTT,CASSVSVDTVNSPLHF
medium-sized,TRBJ1-3,TRBV5-4,TRBD1,TGTGCCAGCAGCCTACAGGGGGCTGGAAACACCATATATTTT,CASSLQGAGNTIYF
once,TRBJ2-1,TRBV9,TRBD1,TGTGCCAGCAGCGTACAGGGGGCTCTGTACAATGAGCAGTTCTTC,CASSVQGALYNEQFF
-,TRBJ1-5,TRBV4-1,-,TGCGCCAGCAGCCCTGTTTATAGCAATCAGCCCCAGCATTTT,CASSPVYSNQPQHF
-,TRBJ2-1,TRBV2,-,TGTGCCAGCAGTGATCTCGGAGTACGGTTCTTC,CASSDLGVRFF
-,TRBJ1-3,TRBV19,-,TGTGCCGCCGGGGCTAACTCTGGAAACACCATATATTTT,CAAGANSGNTIYF
-,TRBJ2-3,TRBV19,-,TGTGCCAGTAGTATGGTGACCAGGGCAGATACGCAGTATTTT,CASSMVTRADTQYF
-,TRBJ2-3,TRBV18,-,TGTGCCAGCTCACCTCACAGGGTAATCACAGATACGCAGTATTTT,CASSPHRVITDTQYF
-,TRBJ1-1,TRBV5-3,TRBD1,TGTGCCAGCAGACAGGGTGGAGACACTGAAGCTTTCTTT,CASRQGGDTEAFF
-,TRBJ2-1,TRBV27,-,TGTGCCAGCAGTTTATCGCCAGGGAGTTACAATGAGCAGTTCTTC,CASSLSPGSYNEQFF
few,TRBJ1-6,TRBV27,-,TGTGCCAGCAGTTCATTCTTGGGTTTACCCCTCCACTTT,CASSSFLGLPLHF
few,TRBJ2-7,TRBV18,-,TGTGCCAGCTCACCCGCTGACAGGATGTCCTACGAGCAGTACTTC,CASSPADRMSYEQYF
-,TRBJ1-2,TRBV14,TRBD1,TGTGCCAGCAGCCAAGTTCCGGGACAGGTCGACAGTGGCTACACCTTC,CASSQVPGQVDSGYTF
-,TRBJ2-5,TRBV7-8,-,TGTGCCAGCAGCGACCCGGGACAACCCTCAGGGGAGACCCAGTACTTC,CASSDPGQPSGETQYF
-,TRBJ1-6,TRBV12-2,-,TGTGCAAGTCGCTTCAGGAATTCACCCCTCCACTTT,CASRFRNSPLHF
-,TRBJ2-7,TRBV28,TRBD1,TGTGCCAGCAGTTTCTCGGACAGGGTATACGAGCAGTACTTC,CASSFSDRVYEQYF
-,TRBJ1-1,TRBV11-2,-,TGTGCCAGCAGCTTTGCCAGGGGCGCAGGGAACACTGAAGCTTTCTTT,CASSFARGAGNTEAFF
few,TRBJ2-2,TRBV15,-,TGTGCCACCAGCCACGGGGAGCTGTTTTTT,CATSHGELFF
-,TRBJ1-5,TRBV2,TRBD1,TGTGCCAGCAGGGACAGGGGGATTGAGCCCCAGCATTTT,CASRDRGIEPQHF
-,TRBJ2-1,TRBV7-3,TRBD2,TGTGCCAGCAGCTCGGGACTAGCGGGGAGCTCCTACAATGAGCAGTTCTTC,CASSSGLAGSSYNEQFF
-,TRBJ2-3,TRBV6-1,-,TGTGCCAGCAGTGAGCTCGCCGGGCCCAGCACAGATACGCAGTATTTT,CASSELAGPSTDTQYF
-,TRBJ1-1,TRBV5-4,TRBD1,TGTGCCAGCAACTCGAGGGGGCAAGCTTTCTTT,CASNSRGQAFF
-,TRBJ2-2,TRBV27,TRBD2,TGTGCCAGCAGCCTTCAAGCGGGGCTTTTGACCGGGGAGCTGTTTTTT,CASSLQAGLLTGELFF
once,TRBJ2-7,TRBV2,-,TGTGCCAGCGGTCGGGTATCCTACGAGCAGTACTTC,CASGRVSYEQYF
once,TRBJ2-7,TRBV6-1,-,TGTGCCAGCAGTGAAGCCTCCTACGAGCAGTACTTC,CASSEASYEQYF
-,TRBJ2-1,TRBV7-8,TRBD1,TGTGCCAGCAGCACAGCCGGGACAGGGAGCAGGAATGAGCAGTTCTTC,CASSTAGTGSRNEQFF
-,TRBJ2-3,TRBV9,-,TGTGCGTGGGCCACAGATACGCAGTATTTT,CAWATDTQYF
-,TRBJ2-7,TRBV2,-,TGTGCCAGCAGTGTCTACGAGCAGTACTTC,CASSVYEQYF
once,TRBJ2-1,TRBV7-9,-,TGTGCCAGCAGCTTAGGGGGCGATGAGCAGTTCTTC,CASSLGGDEQFF
-,TRBJ1-4,TRBV11-2,-,TGTGCCAGCAGCCCCCTCTCTGGTGAAAAACTGTTTTTT,CASSPLSGEKLFF
-,TRBJ1-5,TRBV13,-,TGTGCCAGCAGCTTAGGAAGAGGGGGCAATCAGCCCCAGCATTTT,CASSLGRGGNQPQHF
-,TRBJ2-4,TRBV7-9,-,TGTGCCAGCAGCTTATGGTTCGCCGGAGCCAAAAACATTCAGTACTTC,CASSLWFAGAKNIQYF
-,TRBJ1-2,TRBV27,-,TGTGCCAGCAGTTTATCGGGCCGGGGGAGCTATGGCTACACCTTC,CASSLSGRGSYGYTF
-,TRBJ2-7,TRBV6-1,-,TGTGCCAGCAGTGAGACTTACGAGCAGTACTTC,CASSETYEQYF
-,TRBJ2-7,TRBV27,-,TGTGCCAGCAGTTCCCCGGCCTCCAGGACAGAATACGAGCAGTACTTC,CASSSPASRTEYEQYF
few,TRBJ2-7,TRBV11-1,TRBD2,TGTGCCAGCAGCCCCTCGGGAGGGCGTCGGGAGCAGTACTTC,CASSPSGGRREQYF
few,TRBJ2-5,TRBV4-2,-,TGTGCCAGCAGCCAAGAGTTGGGGGGGGGCGTTTCGGAGACCCAGTACTTC,CASSQELGGGVSETQYF
-,TRBJ1-4,TRBV5-4,-,TGTGCCAGCAGCTTGGTACCTCTTGGGCTGGGTAATGAAAAACTGTTTTTT,CASSLVPLGLGNEKLFF
-,TRBJ1-4,TRBV28,-,TGTGCCAGCAGCCTCACCGGGAGAGGTTATGAAAAACTGTTTTTT,CASSLTGRGYEKLFF
-,TRBJ2-3,TRBV5-1,-,TGCGCCAGCAGCTTGGCGGGTCTCACAGATACGCAGTATTTT,CASSLAGLTDTQYF
-,TRBJ1-5,TRBV11-2,TRBD1,TGTGCCAGCAGCTTAGGAGGACAGGGGGCTCTGGGCAATCAGCCCCAGCATTTT,CASSLGGQGALGNQPQHF
few,TRBJ1-1,TRBV28,-,TGTGCCAGCAGTCTTCCGAGGAACACTGAAGCTTTCTTT,CASSLPRNTEAFF
few,TRBJ1-1,TRBV7-9,-,TGTGCCAGCAGCTCAATCCGGGCCTTTGACGCTTTCTTT,CASSSIRAFDAFF
few,TRBJ1-6,TRBV27,TRBD1,TGTGCCAGCAGTCCCGGGACAGGGAGTTCACCCCTCCACTTT,CASSPGTGSSPLHF
-,TRBJ2-3,TRBV2,TRBD2,TGTGCCAGCATAGGGACTAGCGGGGGACTAACACCCTTGGATACGCAGTATTTT,CASIGTSGGLTPLDTQYF
medium-sized,TRBJ2-2,TRBV28,-,TGTGCCAGCAGTTTATATGGCGGGGAGCTGTTTTTT,CASSLYGGELFF
few,TRBJ2-7,TRBV2,-,TGTGCCAGCAGTGAAGGGGTTGATACCTACGAGCAGTACTTC,CASSEGVDTYEQYF
-,TRBJ2-7,TRBV7-6,-,TGTGCCAGCAGCCAGGAGACAGGCACCCCCGAGCAGTACTTC,CASSQETGTPEQYF
-,TRBJ2-7,TRBV5-6,-,TGTGCCAGCAGCTTGTCCGGGCACGAGCAGTACTTC,CASSLSGHEQYF